The next 16 T cell receptor beta chains were all read from a single sample in a study of T-cell reconstitution after alpha-beta-depleted transplantation in children. TCRbeta library preparation incorporated unique molecular identifiers. TCRdb re-called the PCR reads through MiXCR, storing one row per CDR3 protein. In the table there are about 900,000 distinct CDR3 sequences, 25% to 35% of which are singletons. The sample consisted of PBMCs, mostly from graft donor cells, taken 360 days after TCRalphabeta/CD19-depleted stem cell transplant. The receptors derive from a boy younger than two who had a stem cell transplant for SCID, so the T cells may come from the graft donor.

The chain uses TRBV12-3 or TRBV12-4 and TRBJ1-5; 9 bases are shared with TRBD1. The CDR3 runs to 15 residues. The junction had 5 bases not matched to a gene; V was cut back by 5 bases and J by 3 bases. In DNA, the CDR3 is TGTGCCAGCAGTCATACAGGGGGCTACAATCAGCCCCAGCATTTT. Translated, it gives CASSHTGGYNQPQHF.

This clonotype has a handful of counts. The chain links TRBV12-3 or TRBV12-4 to TRBJ1-2, with D maybe TRBD1 (5 bases). The CDR3 sequence is 13 residues long. V dropped 3 bases and J dropped 8 bases, with 13 bases sitting between them. CDR3 region: CASSLGTPRGYTF. The CDR3 DNA is TGTGCCAGCAGTTTGGGGACGCCTAGGGGCTACACCTTC.

J is TRBJ1-2 and V is TRBV10-3; D remains ambiguous. Germline CDR1 ENHRY, CDR2 SYGVKD. V was trimmed by 4 bases and J by 0 bases, leaving 12 bases between them. The CDR3 consists of 15 residues. CDR3 sequence: CAISGAEKANYGYTF. In DNA, the CDR3 is TGTGCCATCAGTGGGGCAGAGAAAGCTAACTATGGCTACACCTTC.

The V and J genes are TRBV9 and TRBJ2-3; D is undetermined. Germline V gene lookup returns CDR1 SGDLS and CDR2 YYNGEE. V shed 0 bases and J shed 6 bases, with 14 bases lying between them. This CDR3 is 15 amino acids long. In nucleotides, the CDR3 is TGTGCCAGCAGCGTAGCTACGACGGGTTCCGATACGCAGTATTTT. It yields the protein CASSVATTGSDTQYF.

The V and J genes are TRBV7-6 and TRBJ1-1; D is undetermined. CDR1 SGHVS and CDR2 FNYEAQ come from the germline V gene. V was shortened by 5 bases and J by 6 bases, with 16 bases between the two germline ends. The CDR3 is 14 residues long. The CDR3 loop is CASSPQTYNPEAFF. As DNA, the CDR3 is TGTGCCAGCAGCCCCCAGACATATAACCCTGAAGCTTTCTTT.

This clonotype was detected only a few times. This chain joins TRBV29-1 and TRBJ2-1; TRBD2 matches 9 bases. Germline trimming cut 3 bases from V and 8 bases from J; bases unmatched to any gene: 5. Looked up from germline, CDR1 is SQVTM and CDR2 is ANQGSEA. The length of the CDR3 is 13 residues. The CDR3 DNA reads TGCAGCGTTGAGGCGGGGGGGCTGGATGAGCAGTTCTTC. Amino acid sequence: CSVEAGGLDEQFF.

The V and J genes are TRBV7-9 and TRBJ2-3; maybe TRBD2 (7 bases). Looked up from germline, CDR1 is SEHNR and CDR2 is FQNEAQ (reference sequence). The CDR3 consists of 16 residues. The V gene lost 10 bases and the J gene lost 2 bases, with 22 bases spanning the gap. CDR3 sequence (DNA): TGTGCCACTAGTAGTCGGGGGGCGCAGATCACAGATACGCAGTATTTT. Translation: CATSSRGAQITDTQYF. The complete variable domain, with remaining parts taken from reference TRBV7-9 and TRBJ2-3, reads DTGVSQNPRHKITKRGQNVTFRCDPISEHNRLYWYRQTLGQGPEFLTYFQNEAQLEKSRLLSDRFSAERPKGSFSTLEIQRTEQGDSAMYLCATSSRGAQITDTQYFGPGTRLTVL.

V gene TRBV5-1 combines with J gene TRBJ2-1; TRBD1 matches at 7 bases. Germline loops: CDR1 SGHRS, CDR2 YFSETQ. This CDR3 spans 15 amino acids. The V gene end was trimmed by 4 bases and the J gene end by 7 bases; junction bases not matched to a gene: 11. The CDR3 DNA sequence: TGCGCCAGCAGCCTGGGACAGACCCCTTGGAATGAGCAGTTCTTC. Residues: CASSLGQTPWNEQFF.

A few counts support this clonotype. In DNA, the CDR3 is TGTGCCAGCAGCCGGACTAGCTCATTGGCCCTTTCCCACGAGCAGTACTTC. This gives the protein CASSRTSSLALSHEQYF. The V call is TRBV7-9, the J call TRBJ2-7; 8 bases agree with TRBD2. Looked up from germline, CDR1 is SEHNR and CDR2 is FQNEAQ (reference sequence). J was trimmed by 5 bases and V by 5 bases; bases with no gene match: 17. CDR3 length: 17 residues. Based on the CDR3 plus reference TRBV7-9 and TRBJ2-7, the full variable domain is DTGVSQNPRHKITKRGQNVTFRCDPISEHNRLYWYRQTLGQGPEFLTYFQNEAQLEKSRLLSDRFSAERPKGSFSTLEIQRTEQGDSAMYLCASSRTSSLALSHEQYFGPGTRLTVT.

The V and J genes are TRBV29-1 and TRBJ2-3; 8 positions agree with TRBD1. The J segment lost 6 bases and the V segment lost 5 bases, leaving 7 bases of the junction unmatched. Per the germline V gene, CDR1 is SQVTM and CDR2 is ANQGSEA. CDR3 size: 13 residues. Here the CDR3 DNA reads TGCAGCGTTCGAGGACAGGGAGCGGATACGCAGTATTTT. This encodes CSVRGQGADTQYF.

The chain uses TRBV5-1 and TRBJ1-1; D is unresolved. Germline V CDR1 and CDR2: SGHRS, YFSETQ. Trimming removed 2 bases at V and 0 bases at J, with 11 bases between. The CDR3 spans 15 residues. The CDR3 nucleotides are TGCGCCAGCAGCTTCAATACAGCAATGAACACTGAAGCTTTCTTT. This codes for CASSFNTAMNTEAFF.

The chain recombines TRBV5-1 with TRBJ2-1; 7 nucleotides line up with TRBD1. CDR3 size: 16 residues. Losses at the gene ends were 4 bases for V and 1 base for J; bases not matched to a gene: 8. The germline gives CDR1 SGHRS, CDR2 YFSETQ. Here the CDR3 DNA reads TGCGCCAGCAGCCTGGGACAGCGGCTTTCCTACAATGAGCAGTTCTTC. It encodes CASSLGQRLSYNEQFF.

This clonotype was detected a few times. The rearrangement joins TRBV11-2 to TRBJ2-3; 11 bases align to TRBD2. Germline V CDR1 and CDR2: SGHAT, FQNNGV. The J segment lost 4 bases and the V segment lost 2 bases, leaving 29 bases of the junction unmatched. The CDR3 has 24 amino acids. CDR3 in DNA: TGTGCCAGCAGCTTATCATCTAGTCTCGGGCGTACGCTTAGCGGGGGGGCCGGCGCAGATACGCAGTATTTT. Amino acid sequence: CASSLSSSLGRTLSGGAGADTQYF.

The sample holds a few counts of this clonotype. This chain joins TRBV6-1 and TRBJ1-5, with a tentative D call TRBD1 (6 bases). From germline, CDR1 is MNHNS and CDR2 SASEGT. The CDR3 runs 14 residues. Between the trimmed V and J ends, which lost 5 bases and 7 bases, there was a span of 15 bases. The CDR3 nucleotides are TGTGCCAGCAGTCCCCAAACAGGGTTCCAGCCCCAGCATTTT. This encodes CASSPQTGFQPQHF.

This clonotype was observed a handful of times. The V gene is TRBV2, the J gene TRBJ2-7; TRBD2 aligns across 9 bases. The CDR3 runs to 14 residues. Trimming removed 4 bases from V and 3 bases from J; junction bases left unmatched: 4. Per germline, CDR1 SNHLY and CDR2 FYNNEI. CDR3 in amino acids: CASSVLAGNYEQYF. Written as DNA, the CDR3 is TGTGCCAGCAGTGTCCTAGCGGGGAACTACGAGCAGTACTTC.

This sequence joins TRBV4-2 and TRBJ2-3, with 8 bases fitting TRBD2. V lost 0 bases, J lost 7 bases, and 9 bases stayed unmatched. CDR3 size: 16 residues. Per the germline V gene, CDR1 is LGHNA and CDR2 is YNFKEQ. The CDR3 protein is CASSQESGVAGNTQYF. CDR3 coding DNA: TGTGCCAGCAGCCAAGAAAGCGGCGTAGCGGGAAATACGCAGTATTTT.